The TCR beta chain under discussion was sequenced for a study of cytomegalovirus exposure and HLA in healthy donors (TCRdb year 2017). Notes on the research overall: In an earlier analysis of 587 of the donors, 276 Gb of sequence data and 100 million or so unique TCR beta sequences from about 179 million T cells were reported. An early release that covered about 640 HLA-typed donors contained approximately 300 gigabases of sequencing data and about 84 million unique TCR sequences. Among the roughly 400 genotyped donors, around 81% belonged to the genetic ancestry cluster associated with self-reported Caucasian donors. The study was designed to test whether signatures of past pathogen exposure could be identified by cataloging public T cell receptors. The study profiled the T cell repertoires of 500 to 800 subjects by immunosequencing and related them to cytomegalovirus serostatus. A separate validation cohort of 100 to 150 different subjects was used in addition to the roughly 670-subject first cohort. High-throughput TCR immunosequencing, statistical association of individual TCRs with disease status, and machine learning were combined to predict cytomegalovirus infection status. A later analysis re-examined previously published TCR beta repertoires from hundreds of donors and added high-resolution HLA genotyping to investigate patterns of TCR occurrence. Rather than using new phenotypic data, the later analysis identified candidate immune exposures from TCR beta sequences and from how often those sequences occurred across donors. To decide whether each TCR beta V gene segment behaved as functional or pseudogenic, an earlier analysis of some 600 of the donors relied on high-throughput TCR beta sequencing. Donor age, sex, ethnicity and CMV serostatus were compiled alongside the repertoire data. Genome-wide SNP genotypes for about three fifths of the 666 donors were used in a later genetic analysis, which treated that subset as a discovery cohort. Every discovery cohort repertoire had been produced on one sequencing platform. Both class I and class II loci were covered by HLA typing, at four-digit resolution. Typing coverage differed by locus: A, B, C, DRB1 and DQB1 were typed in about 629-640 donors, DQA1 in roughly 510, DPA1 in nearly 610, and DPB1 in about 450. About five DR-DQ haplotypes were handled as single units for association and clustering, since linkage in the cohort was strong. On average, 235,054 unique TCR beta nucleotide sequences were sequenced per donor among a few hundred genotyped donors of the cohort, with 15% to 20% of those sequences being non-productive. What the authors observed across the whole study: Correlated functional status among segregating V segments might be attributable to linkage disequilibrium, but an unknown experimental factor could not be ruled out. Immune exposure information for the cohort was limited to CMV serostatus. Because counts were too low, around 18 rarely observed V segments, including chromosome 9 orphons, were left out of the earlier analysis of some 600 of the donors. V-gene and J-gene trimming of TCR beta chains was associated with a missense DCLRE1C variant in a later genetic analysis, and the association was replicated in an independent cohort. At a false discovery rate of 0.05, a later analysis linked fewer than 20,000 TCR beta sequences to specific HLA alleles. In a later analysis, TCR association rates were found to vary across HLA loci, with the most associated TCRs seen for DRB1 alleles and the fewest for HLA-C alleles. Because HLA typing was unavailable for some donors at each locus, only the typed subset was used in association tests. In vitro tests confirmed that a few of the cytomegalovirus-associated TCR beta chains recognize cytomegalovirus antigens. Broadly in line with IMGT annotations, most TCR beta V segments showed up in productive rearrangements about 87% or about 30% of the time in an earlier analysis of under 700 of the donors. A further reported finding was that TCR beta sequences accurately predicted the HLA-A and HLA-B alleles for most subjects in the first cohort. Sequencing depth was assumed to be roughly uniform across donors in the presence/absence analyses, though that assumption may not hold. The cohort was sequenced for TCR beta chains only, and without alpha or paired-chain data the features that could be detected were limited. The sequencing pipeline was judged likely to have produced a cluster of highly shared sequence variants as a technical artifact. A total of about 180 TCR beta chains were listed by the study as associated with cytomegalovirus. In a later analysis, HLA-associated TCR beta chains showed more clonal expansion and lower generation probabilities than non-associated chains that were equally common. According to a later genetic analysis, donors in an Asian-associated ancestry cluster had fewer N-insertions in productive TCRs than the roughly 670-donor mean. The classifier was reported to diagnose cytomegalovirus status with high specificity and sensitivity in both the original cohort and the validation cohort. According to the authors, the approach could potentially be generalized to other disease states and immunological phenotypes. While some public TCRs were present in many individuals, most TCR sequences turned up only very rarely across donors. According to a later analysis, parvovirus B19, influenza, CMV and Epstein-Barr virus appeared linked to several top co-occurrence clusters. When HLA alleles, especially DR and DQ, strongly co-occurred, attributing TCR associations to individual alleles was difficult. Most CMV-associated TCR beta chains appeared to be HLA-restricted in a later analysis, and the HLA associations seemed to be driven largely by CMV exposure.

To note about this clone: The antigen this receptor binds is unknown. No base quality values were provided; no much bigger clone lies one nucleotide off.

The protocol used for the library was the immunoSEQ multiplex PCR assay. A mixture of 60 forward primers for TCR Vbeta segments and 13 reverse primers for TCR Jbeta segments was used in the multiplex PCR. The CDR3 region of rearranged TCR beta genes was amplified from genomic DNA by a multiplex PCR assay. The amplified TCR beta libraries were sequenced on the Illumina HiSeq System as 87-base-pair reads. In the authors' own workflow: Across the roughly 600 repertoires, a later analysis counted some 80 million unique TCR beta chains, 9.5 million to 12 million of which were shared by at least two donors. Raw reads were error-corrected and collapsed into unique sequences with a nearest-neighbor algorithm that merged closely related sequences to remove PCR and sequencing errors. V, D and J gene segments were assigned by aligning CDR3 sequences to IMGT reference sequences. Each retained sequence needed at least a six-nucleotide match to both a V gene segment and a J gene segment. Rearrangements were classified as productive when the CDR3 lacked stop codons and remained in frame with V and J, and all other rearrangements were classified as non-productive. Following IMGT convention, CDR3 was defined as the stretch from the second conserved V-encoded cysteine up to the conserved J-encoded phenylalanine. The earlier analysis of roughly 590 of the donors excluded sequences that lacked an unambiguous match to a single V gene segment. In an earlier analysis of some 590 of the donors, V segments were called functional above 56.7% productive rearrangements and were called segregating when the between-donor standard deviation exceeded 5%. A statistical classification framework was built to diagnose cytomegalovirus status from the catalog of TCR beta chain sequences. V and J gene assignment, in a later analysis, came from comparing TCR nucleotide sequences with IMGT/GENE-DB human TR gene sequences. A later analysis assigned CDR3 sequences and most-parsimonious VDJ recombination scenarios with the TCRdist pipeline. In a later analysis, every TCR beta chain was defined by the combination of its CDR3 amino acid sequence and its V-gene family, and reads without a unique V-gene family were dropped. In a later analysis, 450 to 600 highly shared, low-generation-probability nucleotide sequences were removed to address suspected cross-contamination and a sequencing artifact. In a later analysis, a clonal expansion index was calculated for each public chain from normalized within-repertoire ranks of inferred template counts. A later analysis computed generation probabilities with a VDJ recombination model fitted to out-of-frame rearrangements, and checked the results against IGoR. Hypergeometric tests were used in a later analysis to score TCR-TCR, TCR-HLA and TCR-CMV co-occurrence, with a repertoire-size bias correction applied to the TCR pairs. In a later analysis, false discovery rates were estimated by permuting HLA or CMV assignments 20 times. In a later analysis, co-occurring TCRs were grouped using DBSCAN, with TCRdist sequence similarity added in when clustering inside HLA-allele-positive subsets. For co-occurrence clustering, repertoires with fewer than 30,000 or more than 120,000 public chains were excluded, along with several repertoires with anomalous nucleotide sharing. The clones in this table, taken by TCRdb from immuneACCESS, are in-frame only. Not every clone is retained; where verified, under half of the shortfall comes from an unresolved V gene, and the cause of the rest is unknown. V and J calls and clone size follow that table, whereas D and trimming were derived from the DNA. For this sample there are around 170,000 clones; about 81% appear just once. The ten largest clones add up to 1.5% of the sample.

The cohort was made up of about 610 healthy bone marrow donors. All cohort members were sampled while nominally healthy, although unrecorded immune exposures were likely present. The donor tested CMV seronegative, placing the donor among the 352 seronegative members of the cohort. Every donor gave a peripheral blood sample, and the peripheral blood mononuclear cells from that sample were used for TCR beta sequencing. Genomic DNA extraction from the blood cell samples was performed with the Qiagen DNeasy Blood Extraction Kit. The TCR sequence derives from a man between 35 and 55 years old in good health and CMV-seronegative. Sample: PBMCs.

Here is the DNA: TGTGCCAGCAGCTTAGAACGAGGGCCAGGCTACGAGCAGTACTTC. This is translated as CASSLERGPGYEQYF. The chain is assembled from TRBV7-2 and TRBJ2-7; TRBD2 is possibly the D segment (5 matching bases). V is cut by 1 base and J by 3 bases, and the space between the germline ends is 13 bases. In the germline V gene, CDR1 corresponds to SGHTA and CDR2 to FQGNSA. Reading from cysteine to phenylalanine, the CDR3 counts 15 amino acids. The retained sequence is limited to the CDR3, 45 bases, with the frame set at the first base.